Listed below are T cell receptor beta chains from one sample, sequenced in a study of blood T cell repertoires in COVID-19. Only in-frame clones appear in the TCRdb table, and some are missing; sequencing was by immunoSEQ multiplex PCR. The table includes 380,000 or so clones, roughly 86% detected once. The specimen sequenced was peripheral blood. The receptors stem from a human donor with acute or convalescent COVID-19. The donor label of this sample is uncertain. CDR3s include the opening cysteine and the closing phenylalanine or tryptophan. D genes are given only for firm matches. Clone size, where shown, is once, few, many, or a class for clones that have expanded.

>TRBV6-5|TRBJ1-2|NA|NA
CASSYAMGGYGYTF
TGTGCCAGCAGTTACGCTATGGGGGGCTATGGCTACACCTTC
>TRBV2|TRBJ2-2|NA|NA
CASSEGLFRVGDTGELFF
TGTGCCAGCAGTGAGGGCTTGTTTAGGGTCGGGGATACCGGGGAGCTGTTTTTT
>TRBV18|TRBJ1-5|TRBD1|NA
CASSPGTGGKQPQHF
TGTGCCAGCTCACCGGGGACAGGGGGCAAGCAGCCCCAGCATTTT
>TRBV7-8|TRBJ1-1|NA|NA
CASSPRGSVTEAFF
TGTGCCAGCAGCCCGCGCGGGTCTGTGACTGAAGCTTTCTTT
>TRBV15|TRBJ1-6|NA|NA
CATSRVEVMTPLHF
TGTGCCACCAGCAGAGTGGAGGTTATGACACCCCTCCACTTT
>TRBV27|TRBJ1-1|NA|NA
CASSLGAGVNTEAFF
TGTGCCAGCAGTTTAGGAGCAGGGGTTAATACTGAAGCTTTCTTT
>TRBV30|TRBJ1-1|NA|NA
CAWSMSFNTEAFF
TGTGCCTGGAGCATGAGCTTCAACACTGAAGCTTTCTTT
>TRBV29-1|TRBJ2-7|NA|NA
CSVGTAYSGEQYF
TGCAGCGTTGGGACCGCTTACTCGGGAGAGCAGTACTTC
>TRBV12-3/TRBV12-4|TRBJ1-5|NA|once
CASSLSSNQPQHF
TGTGCCAGCAGTTTGAGTAGCAATCAGCCCCAGCATTTT
>TRBV27|TRBJ1-6|NA|NA
CASSLRPRGGGNSPLHF
TGTGCCAGCAGTCTCCGCCCGAGGGGGGGCGGAAATTCACCCCTCCACTTT
>TRBV5-1|TRBJ1-3|TRBD1|NA
CASSLAGQRSGNTIYF
TGCGCCAGCAGCTTGGCGGGACAGCGCTCTGGAAACACCATATATTTT
>TRBV5-1|TRBJ2-1|TRBD1|few
CASSLQGQGEANEQFF
TGCGCCAGCAGCCTGCAGGGACAGGGGGAAGCCAATGAGCAGTTCTTC
>TRBV15|TRBJ2-3|TRBD2|NA
CATSLAGGHTQYF
TGTGCCACCAGTCTAGCGGGGGGCCATACGCAGTATTTT
>TRBV5-1|TRBJ1-2|TRBD1|NA
CASSLTGASGYTF
TGCGCCAGCAGCTTAACAGGGGCCTCGGGCTACACCTTC
>TRBV10-1|TRBJ1-1|NA|NA
CASSLQGPGTEAFF
TGCGCCAGCAGCCTACAGGGCCCGGGCACTGAAGCTTTCTTT
>TRBV7-9|TRBJ1-3|NA|NA
CASSLTSGNTIYF
TGTGCCAGCAGCTTAACATCTGGAAACACCATATATTTT
>TRBV6-5|TRBJ1-1|NA|NA
CASSYLDKGDEAFF
TGTGCCAGCAGTTACTTGGACAAGGGTGATGAAGCTTTCTTT
>TRBV5-6|TRBJ2-5|NA|NA
CASSRTNQETQYF
TGTGCCAGCTCTAGGACAAATCAAGAGACCCAGTACTTC
>TRBV20-1|TRBJ1-5|NA|few
CSANDFSNSNQPQHF
TGCAGTGCTAATGACTTTTCTAATAGCAATCAGCCCCAGCATTTT
>TRBV7-9|TRBJ1-1|NA|once
CASSFGLGSPSAEAFF
TGTGCCAGCAGCTTTGGTTTGGGCAGCCCGTCTGCAGAAGCTTTCTTT
>TRBV28|TRBJ1-2|TRBD1|NA
CASRGTGAVYGYTF
TGTGCCAGCAGGGGAACAGGGGCGGTCTATGGCTACACCTTC
>TRBV28|TRBJ2-7|TRBD1|NA
CASSFLRGRSYEQYF
TGTGCCAGCAGTTTCCTCAGGGGGCGATCCTACGAGCAGTACTTC
>TRBV7-8|TRBJ1-4|NA|NA
CASSRQVNEKLFF
TGTGCCAGCAGCCGACAGGTTAATGAAAAACTGTTTTTT
>TRBV7-8|TRBJ2-4|TRBD2|NA
CASSWTSGSFAKNIQYF
TGTGCCAGCAGCTGGACTAGCGGGAGCTTCGCCAAAAACATTCAGTACTTC
>TRBV7-6|TRBJ2-7|TRBD1|NA
CASSLQDPGQGGEQYF
TGTGCCAGCAGCTTACAGGATCCGGGACAGGGTGGAGAGCAGTACTTC
>TRBV7-7|TRBJ2-1|NA|NA
CASSPSSGPAYNEQFF
TGTGCCAGCAGCCCATCAAGCGGGCCGGCCTACAATGAGCAGTTCTTC
>TRBV5-8|TRBJ2-1|TRBD2|NA
CASTTTWSSGKVGEQFF
TGTGCCAGCACCACCACGTGGTCTAGCGGGAAGGTTGGTGAGCAGTTCTTC
>TRBV7-8|TRBJ1-1|NA|NA
CASSPLLDRNTEAFF
TGTGCCAGCAGCCCACTCCTGGACAGGAACACTGAAGCTTTCTTT
>TRBV2|TRBJ1-5|NA|NA
CASSASGQWNQPQHF
TGTGCCAGCAGTGCCTCAGGACAGTGGAATCAGCCCCAGCATTTT
>TRBV2|TRBJ2-2|TRBD1|NA
CASSTGGAAGELFF
TGTGCCAGCAGCACAGGGGGCGCTGCCGGGGAGCTGTTTTTT
>TRBV2|TRBJ2-7|TRBD1|NA
CASRADRGAFYEQYF
TGTGCCAGCAGGGCCGACAGGGGAGCATTCTACGAGCAGTACTTC
>TRBV3-1/TRBV3-2|TRBJ1-2|NA|NA
CASSPRPRGDGYTF
TGTGCCAGCAGCCCGAGGCCGCGGGGGGACGGCTACACCTTC
>TRBV3-1/TRBV3-2|TRBJ1-3|TRBD1|NA
CASSPTGGPRSGNTIYF
TGTGCCAGCAGCCCAACAGGGGGCCCTCGCTCTGGAAACACCATATATTTT
>TRBV4-1|TRBJ1-4|NA|NA
CASSQVRGRGNEKLFF
TGCGCCAGCAGCCAAGTTCGGGGCAGGGGTAATGAAAAACTGTTTTTT
>TRBV3-1/TRBV3-2|TRBJ1-2|TRBD1|NA
CASRDRGGGYGYTF
TGTGCCAGCAGGGACAGGGGTGGAGGCTATGGCTACACCTTC
>TRBV28|TRBJ1-2|NA|NA
CASIPGQIIQSNYGYTF
TGTGCCAGCATTCCTGGACAGATTATACAATCTAACTATGGCTACACCTTC
>TRBV10-2|TRBJ1-1|NA|NA
CASWEGLSTEAFF
TGCGCCAGCTGGGAGGGTCTTAGCACTGAAGCTTTCTTT
>TRBV10-3|TRBJ1-4|TRBD1|NA
CAISSRQGREEKLFF
TGTGCCATCAGTTCCCGACAGGGGCGGGAGGAAAAACTGTTTTTT
>TRBV29-1|TRBJ1-1|NA|NA
CSVAGKQVEAFF
TGCAGCGTTGCGGGTAAACAGGTTGAAGCTTTCTTT
>TRBV6-5|TRBJ1-5|NA|NA
CASRPGANQPQHF
TGTGCCAGCAGACCAGGGGCGAATCAGCCCCAGCATTTT
>TRBV28|TRBJ1-5|NA|NA
CASSLLAVSNQPQHF
TGTGCCAGCAGTTTACTTGCAGTTAGCAATCAGCCCCAGCATTTT
>TRBV30|TRBJ2-1|NA|NA
CAVSGNSPYNEQFF
TGTGCCGTGAGTGGGAATAGCCCCTACAATGAGCAGTTCTTC
>TRBV28|TRBJ1-2|NA|NA
CASSSPGVRLGYGYTF
TGTGCCAGCAGTTCCCCAGGGGTGAGGTTGGGATATGGCTACACCTTC
>TRBV6-1|TRBJ1-2|NA|NA
CASSEWRARTAYGYTF
TGTGCCAGCAGTGAATGGAGGGCGAGAACAGCATATGGCTACACCTTC
>TRBV18|TRBJ2-3|TRBD2|NA
CASSPSGLAGDTQYF
TGTGCCAGCTCACCCAGTGGACTAGCGGGGGATACGCAGTATTTT
>TRBV3-1/TRBV3-2|TRBJ1-6|NA|NA
CASSQKHNSPLHF
TGTGCCAGCAGCCAAAAACACAATTCACCCCTCCACTTT
>TRBV18|TRBJ1-2|TRBD1|NA
CASSPPWDSGGYTF
TGTGCCAGCTCACCTCCCTGGGACAGCGGTGGCTACACCTTC
>TRBV28|TRBJ2-3|NA|NA
CASSLGLPTDTQYF
TGTGCCAGCAGTTTAGGACTACCCACAGATACGCAGTATTTT
>TRBV27|TRBJ1-5|TRBD1|NA
CASSLSGWDRDQPQHF
TGTGCCAGCAGTTTATCGGGTTGGGACAGGGATCAGCCCCAGCATTTT
>TRBV25-1|TRBJ1-5|NA|NA
CASSGQHSNQPQHF
TGTGCCAGCAGCGGACAGCATAGCAATCAGCCCCAGCATTTT
>TRBV27|TRBJ2-1|TRBD2|NA
CASSLVGSGRIEQFF
TGTGCCAGCAGTTTAGTGGGTAGCGGGAGAATTGAGCAGTTCTTC
>TRBV4-2|TRBJ1-3|NA|NA
CASREQGGSGNTIYF
TGTGCCAGCAGAGAACAAGGGGGCTCTGGAAACACCATATATTTT
>TRBV11-3|TRBJ1-6|TRBD1|once
CASSPRDRTNSPLHF
TGTGCCAGCAGCCCGCGGGACAGGACCAATTCACCCCTCCACTTT
>TRBV7-2|TRBJ2-5|TRBD2|NA
CASSQTSRRETQYF
TGTGCCAGCAGCCAGACTAGCCGTAGAGAGACCCAGTACTTC
>TRBV3-1/TRBV3-2|TRBJ1-2|NA|NA
CASSRVSGLGYGYTF
TGTGCCAGCAGCCGAGTATCAGGGTTAGGCTATGGCTACACCTTC
>TRBV12-5|TRBJ2-1|NA|NA
CASGLPQGSSYNEQFF
TGTGCTAGTGGTTTGCCCCAGGGGTCGTCCTACAATGAGCAGTTCTTC
>TRBV7-2|TRBJ2-3|TRBD1|NA
CASRPAGTGNADTQYF
TGTGCCAGCAGACCCGCCGGGACAGGGAACGCAGATACGCAGTATTTT
>TRBV29-1|TRBJ1-1|NA|once
CSGIRVNTEAFF
TGCAGCGGTATACGGGTTAACACTGAAGCTTTCTTT